These 28 T cell receptor beta chains were sequenced from one sample in a study of shared clonotypes between healthy human individuals. Method: immunoSEQ multiplex PCR; TCRdb's copy keeps in-frame clones and lacks some. This sample has roughly 2,000,000 clones, with 85% to 95% found just once. Naive CD8 cells comprised CD45RO-negative, CCR7-positively selected cells, excluding terminally differentiated effector memory CD45RA+ cells. Sequenced input: naive CD8+ T cells from PBMCs. All receptors come from a man between 18 and 35 years old in good health. Some clones in this sample may be carry-over from other donors' samples.

This chain links TRBV9 with TRBJ2-1; the match to TRBD2 covers 7 bases. This CDR3 has 18 residues. With V trimmed by 2 bases and J by 1 base, 12 bases remained unmatched. Germline V lookup: CDR1 SGDLS, CDR2 YYNGEE. CDR3 sequence: CASSVERDQSESYNEQFF. For the CDR3, the DNA is TGTGCCAGCAGCGTTGAGCGGGACCAATCGGAATCCTACAATGAGCAGTTCTTC.

The rearrangement joins TRBV29-1 to TRBJ2-5; D gene ambiguous. This CDR3 is built from 10 residues. The ends were cut back, 6 bases at V and 5 bases at J, with 7 bases in the middle. Germline-derived CDR1 and CDR2 are SQVTM and ANQGSEA. The chain's CDR3 is CSVTAETQYF. CDR3 coding DNA: TGCAGCGTAACGGCTGAGACCCAGTACTTC.

This clone was seen more than once but under ten times. This chain uses TRBV19 with TRBJ1-1; D possibly corresponds to TRBD1 (5 bases). In germline, CDR1 is LNHDA, CDR2 SQIVND (reference sequence). Trimming took off 3 bases at V and 6 bases at J, with 17 bases between the two ends. The CDR3 runs 15 residues. This chain's CDR3 is CASSILPGAGAEAFF. The CDR3 nucleotides read TGTGCCAGTAGTATCCTCCCCGGGGCGGGCGCTGAAGCTTTCTTT.

The chain combines TRBV7-8 with TRBJ2-1; D remains ambiguous. The length of the CDR3 is 14 residues. Per germline, CDR1 SGHVS and CDR2 FQNEAQ. Trimming took off 2 bases at V and 5 bases at J, with 10 bases between the two ends. CDR3 protein: CASSLYVSNNEQFF. CDR3 DNA: TGTGCCAGCAGCTTATATGTGAGCAACAATGAGCAGTTCTTC.

The chain employs TRBV29-1 and TRBJ1-2, with unresolved D. From germline, CDR1 is SQVTM and CDR2 ANQGSEA. Trimming pared 6 bases from V and 4 bases from J, leaving 9 bases between. This CDR3 spans 11 amino acids. The CDR3 sequence: CSVDGPYGYTF. The CDR3, as DNA: TGCAGCGTCGACGGACCCTATGGCTACACCTTC.

The chain is built from TRBV7-6 and TRBJ2-1; D is possibly TRBD2 (6 bases). The CDR3 has 16 residues. Trimming shortened V by 1 base and J by 6 bases, and 16 bases separated the two germline ends. Looked up from germline, CDR1 is SGHVS and CDR2 is FNYEAQ. For the CDR3, the DNA is TGTGCCAGCAGCTTAGGTGGACTAAACACCGCCAATGAGCAGTTCTTC. This encodes CASSLGGLNTANEQFF.

This chain joins TRBV9 and TRBJ1-2; the D is unclear. CDR3 length: 12 residues. V was shortened by 3 bases and J by 8 bases, with 11 bases between the two germline ends. Germline V lookup: CDR1 SGDLS, CDR2 YYNGEE. CDR3 nucleotides: TGTGCCAGCAGCGCCGGGCCCGGGGGCTACACCTTC. Translated: CASSAGPGGYTF.

The CDR3 here is CASSLDAGEQYF. DNA for the CDR3: TGTGCCAGCAGCCTGGACGCTGGGGAGCAGTACTTC. The chain recombines TRBV28 with TRBJ2-7; no definite D call. Germline V gene sequence: CDR1 MDHEN, CDR2 SYDVKM. The CDR3 extends over 12 amino acids. V was cut by 6 bases and J by 7 bases, with 13 bases left in between.

The chain employs TRBV28 and TRBJ1-4; D may be TRBD1 (5 bases). This CDR3 has 16 residues. The V end lost 7 bases, the J end lost 8 bases, and 23 bases lay between the germline ends. Germline CDR1 is MDHEN and CDR2 is SYDVKM. The CDR3 nucleotides read TGTGCCAGCACCCCCCCCGGGGGACTAGGTGGGGAAAAACTGTTTTTT. The encoded protein is CASTPPGGLGGEKLFF.

The V gene is TRBV7-9, the J gene TRBJ2-1; no clear D gene. This CDR3 is built from 14 residues. CDR1 and CDR2 (germline): SEHNR, FQNEAQ (reference sequence). The V gene lost 4 bases and the J gene lost 7 bases, with 14 bases spanning the gap. The CDR3 here is CASSSRLFRNEQFF. The DNA for the CDR3 is TGTGCCAGCAGCTCGAGACTCTTTAGGAATGAGCAGTTCTTC.

V is TRBV28 and J is TRBJ2-7, with D maybe TRBD1 (5 bases). The ends were cut back, 2 bases at V and 2 bases at J, with 13 bases in the middle. CDR3 size: 15 residues. Per the germline V gene, CDR1 is MDHEN and CDR2 is SYDVKM. The CDR3 here is CASSLTGRAAYEQYF. The DNA for the CDR3 is TGTGCCAGCAGTTTAACCGGCAGGGCGGCCTACGAGCAGTACTTC. The full variable domain, in which reference TRBV28 and TRBJ2-7 provide the parts outside the CDR3, is DVKVTQSSRYLVKRTGEKVFLECVQDMDHENMFWYRQDPGLGLRLIYFSYDVKMKEKGDIPEGYSVSREKKERFSLILESASTNQTSMYLCASSLTGRAAYEQYFGPGTRLTVT.

Note on this clone: This sample includes further DNA sequences coding for the same CDR3. The chain is built from TRBV7-9 and TRBJ2-5; no reliable D call. Germline V gene lookup returns CDR1 SEHNR and CDR2 FQNEAQ (reference sequence). Trimming shortened V by 5 bases and J by 5 bases, and 12 bases separated the two germline ends. This CDR3 has 13 amino acids. The CDR3 is CASSPRLQETQYF. DNA of the CDR3: TGTGCCAGCAGCCCGCGACTCCAGGAGACCCAGTACTTC.

The chain employs TRBV7-9 and TRBJ1-1, with a tentative D call TRBD1 (5 bases). The CDR3 runs 18 residues. Germline CDR1 reads SEHNR; CDR2 reads FQNEAQ (reference sequence). Trimming removed 1 base from V and 0 bases from J, with 18 bases in between. CDR3 amino acids: CASSLVRDVTFMNTEAFF. CDR3 coding DNA: TGTGCCAGCAGCTTAGTCCGGGACGTTACTTTCATGAACACTGAAGCTTTCTTT.

The J gene is TRBJ2-1, the V gene TRBV7-9, with D possibly matching TRBD2 (7 bases). V gave up 5 bases and J gave up 4 bases, with 18 bases separating them. In germline, CDR1 is SEHNR, CDR2 FQNEAQ (reference sequence). The CDR3 contains 16 residues. CDR3 coding DNA: TGTGCCAGCAGCCCAGGGGTGGGAGGGGCATACAATGAGCAGTTCTTC. This sequence encodes CASSPGVGGAYNEQFF. Drawing the rest from reference TRBV7-9 and TRBJ2-1, the complete variable domain is DTGVSQNPRHKITKRGQNVTFRCDPISEHNRLYWYRQTLGQGPEFLTYFQNEAQLEKSRLLSDRFSAERPKGSFSTLEIQRTEQGDSAMYLCASSPGVGGAYNEQFFGPGTRLTVL.

The chain carries TRBV7-9 and TRBJ2-7; the D is unclear. Trimming took off 1 base at V and 4 bases at J, with 8 bases between the two ends. The CDR3 has 13 amino acids. Germline assignment: CDR1 SEHNR and CDR2 FQNEAQ (reference sequence). The CDR3 region has the DNA TGTGCCAGCAGCTTAGTGTTAGGGTACGAGCAGTACTTC. The encoded protein is CASSLVLGYEQYF.

The CDR3 loop reads CASSLRQESGGTEAFF. CDR3 in DNA: TGTGCCAGCAGCTTGAGACAGGAGAGCGGGGGGACTGAAGCTTTCTTT. The rearrangement uses TRBV13 and TRBJ1-1, with D possibly TRBD1 on 6 matching bases. Germline V gives CDR1 PRHDT, CDR2 FYEKMQ (reference sequence). The CDR3 has 16 residues. V gave up 3 bases and J gave up 5 bases, with 19 bases separating them. The entire variable domain, with the rest obtained from reference TRBV13 and TRBJ1-1, is as follows: AAGVIQSPRHLIKEKRETATLKCYPIPRHDTVYWYQQGPGQDPQFLISFYEKMQSDKGSIPDRFSAQQFSDYHSELNMSSLELGDSALYFCASSLRQESGGTEAFFGQGTRLTVV.

The chain links TRBV5-1 to TRBJ2-1; TRBD1 agrees at 8 bases. The junction had 11 bases not matched to a gene; V was cut back by 5 bases and J by 4 bases. Germline CDR1 and CDR2: SGHRS and YFSETQ. This CDR3 has 16 amino acids. The CDR3 DNA reads TGCGCCAGCAGACTACAGGGGGTCCCACCTTACAATGAGCAGTTCTTC. As protein: CASRLQGVPPYNEQFF.

CDR3 DNA: TGTGCCAGCACCCGTTCGGGGGTCAATGAGCAGTTCTTC. As protein: CASTRSGVNEQFF. The chain uses TRBV28 and TRBJ2-1, with a weak D call TRBD2 (6 bases). V lost 7 bases and J lost 6, with 13 bases in between. Germline V gene data show CDR1 as MDHEN and CDR2 as SYDVKM. The CDR3 has 13 residues.

The V and J genes are TRBV7-9 and TRBJ2-7; a possible D gene is TRBD1 (5 bases). Trimming removed 3 bases at V and 5 bases at J, with 14 bases between. Germline CDR1 SEHNR, CDR2 FQNEAQ (reference sequence). CDR3 length equals 14 residues. The chain's CDR3 is CASSFRGVLDEQYF. In nucleotides, the CDR3 is TGTGCCAGCAGCTTTAGGGGCGTTCTCGACGAGCAGTACTTC.

This chain uses TRBV6-1 with TRBJ2-7, with D possibly being TRBD1 or TRBD2 (5 bases each). Germline V lookup: CDR1 MNHNS, CDR2 SASEGT. CDR3 size: 14 residues. V shed 2 bases and J shed 6 bases, with 14 bases lying between them. The CDR3 region is CASSEYGPGAEQYF. CDR3 in DNA: TGTGCCAGCAGTGAATATGGCCCCGGGGCCGAGCAGTACTTC.

The chain is built from TRBV4-2 and TRBJ2-1; 7 bases map to TRBD2. The length of the CDR3 is 19 residues. Germline V lookup: CDR1 LGHNA, CDR2 YNFKEQ. The J segment lost 2 bases and the V segment lost 1 base, leaving 14 bases of the junction unmatched. The CDR3 nucleotides read TGTGCCAGCAGCCAAGTCCGAAGCCTAGCGGCCCCGACCTACAATGAGCAGTTCTTC. Protein sequence: CASSQVRSLAAPTYNEQFF.

The V call is TRBV5-1, the J call TRBJ2-1; 11 nucleotides match TRBD2. Germline trimming cut 5 bases from V and 6 bases from J; bases unmatched to any gene: 4. The germline V gene encodes CDR1 SGHRS and CDR2 YFSETQ. This CDR3 has 14 amino acids. CDR3 sequence: CASSSGRASNEQFF. The CDR3 nucleotides read TGCGCCAGCAGTAGCGGGAGGGCCTCCAATGAGCAGTTCTTC.

The V and J genes are TRBV11-1 and TRBJ2-7; D is unclear. V lost 1 base and J lost 0, with 7 bases in between. CDR3 length equals 14 residues. Germline CDR1 is SGHAT and CDR2 is FQDESV (reference sequence). The CDR3 nucleotides are TGTGCCAGCAGCTTAGAAGACACCTCCTACGAGCAGTACTTC. Amino acids: CASSLEDTSYEQYF.

This clone occurred once. This chain links TRBV5-8 with TRBJ1-1; D possibly corresponds to TRBD1 (5 bases). This CDR3 region has 13 residues. The V gene's germline CDR1 is SGHTS and CDR2 YDEGEE. The V end lost 0 bases, the J end lost 7 bases, and 10 bases lay between the germline ends. The DNA of the CDR3 is TGTGCCAGCAGCTTGGGGATGGGGGGTGAAGCTTTCTTT. Amino acids: CASSLGMGGEAFF.

The chain recombines TRBV2 with TRBJ2-7, with D uncertain. Germline loops: CDR1 SNHLY, CDR2 FYNNEI. V lost 6 bases, J lost 5 bases, and 23 bases lay in between. CDR3 length: 16 amino acids. This CDR3 reads CASRERPGRQVDEQYF. In nucleotides, the CDR3 is TGTGCCAGCAGAGAACGGCCGGGTAGGCAGGTGGACGAGCAGTACTTC. Full variable domain (rest looked up from reference TRBV2 and TRBJ2-7): EPEVTQTPSHQVTQMGQEVILRCVPISNHLYFYWYRQILGQKVEFLVSFYNNEISEKSEIFDDQFSVERPDGSNFTLKIRSTKLEDSAMYFCASRERPGRQVDEQYFGPGTRLTVT.

V gene TRBV7-8 combines with J gene TRBJ1-2, with D tentatively TRBD1 (5 bases). The ends were cut back, 5 bases at V and 8 bases at J, with 18 bases in the middle. The germline V gene encodes CDR1 SGHVS and CDR2 FQNEAQ. This CDR3 has 14 amino acids. This chain's CDR3 is CASSLGEFSGGYTF. The CDR3 DNA reads as TGTGCCAGCAGCCTGGGGGAGTTCAGCGGCGGCTACACCTTC.

This chain joins TRBV29-1 and TRBJ1-1; perhaps TRBD1 as D (5 bases). There are 11 residues in the CDR3. Germline V CDR1 and CDR2: SQVTM, ANQGSEA. Trimming left V 7 bases short and J 2 bases short, with 8 bases between. The DNA for the CDR3 is TGCAGCGGGGACGGTAACACTGAAGCTTTCTTT. Protein: CSGDGNTEAFF.

The chain links TRBV15 to TRBJ1-4; D is perhaps TRBD1 (6 bases). The CDR3 has 17 residues. V lost 5 bases and J lost 2, with 18 bases in between. Germline-derived CDR1 and CDR2 are LNHNV and YYDKDF (reference sequence). The CDR3 loop reads CATSPAFPGATNEKLFF. The CDR3 nucleotides read TGTGCCACCAGCCCTGCCTTCCCGGGGGCTACTAATGAAAAACTGTTTTTT.